Below, 29 T cell receptor beta chains from the same sample are listed, as sequenced in a study (dated by TCRdb to 2015 to 2017). Receptor libraries were prepared by 5' RACE. TCRdb records Illumina MiSeq as the sequencer. TCRdb reran the public reads through fastp at Q25 and MiXCR, keeping productive beta chains. Rows are combined by CDR3 protein, so each entry shows the most common genes and DNA. The sample table lists around 57,000 distinct CDR3 sequences, 25% to 30% of them with a count of one. The top ten clones comprise roughly 3.3% of the sample. Sequencing input: tumor-infiltrating memory CD4+ T cells sorted from the breast tumor. In light of the paper, this sample's cell subset or site label describes: memory CD4+ T cells, CD4+CD45RO+CD25-. The source is a female donor with breast cancer.

The chain links TRBV5-1 to TRBJ1-6; D not resolved. The CDR3 runs 16 residues. Between the trimmed V and J ends, which lost 0 bases and 9 bases, there was a span of 16 bases. Germline V gene sequence: CDR1 SGHRS, CDR2 YFSETQ. CDR3 in amino acids: CASSLGQEVSGSPLHF. The DNA of the CDR3 is TGCGCCAGCAGCTTGGGCCAGGAGGTGTCGGGTTCACCCCTCCACTTT.

This clonotype was observed a few times. J is TRBJ2-1 and V is TRBV12-3 or TRBV12-4; 11 bases fit TRBD2. The CDR3 has 16 amino acids. V lost 6 bases, J lost 5 bases, and 9 bases stayed unmatched. DNA for the CDR3: TGTGCCAGCAGCCTCCGAGGGACTAGCGGAAACAATGAGCAGTTCTTC. Its translation: CASSLRGTSGNNEQFF.

This clonotype turned up a few times. The chain links TRBV6-6 to TRBJ1-5, with D possibly TRBD1 on 6 matching bases. V was pared by 0 bases and J by 5 bases, with 11 bases between. Germline V gene data show CDR1 as MNHNY and CDR2 as SVGAGI (reference sequence). There are 15 residues in the CDR3. CDR3 protein: CASSYSSQGYQPQHF. The CDR3 DNA reads as TGTGCCAGCAGTTACTCGAGCCAGGGGTATCAGCCCCAGCATTTT.

A note on this clonotype: At one end the junction does not follow the germline gene, possibly because of a read error. This chain connects TRBV7-8 to TRBJ2-7, with 11 nucleotides matching TRBD2. Per the germline V gene, CDR1 is SGHVS and CDR2 is FQNEAQ. The CDR3 runs 14 residues. The CDR3 spells CASSIAGGTYEQYF. CDR3 bases: TGTGCCAGCAGCATAGCGGGAGGGACCTACGAGCAGTACTTC. Full variable domain (remainder filled in from reference TRBV7-8 and TRBJ2-7): GAGVSQSPRYKVAKRGQDVALRCDPISGHVSLFWYQQALGQGPEFLTYFQNEAQLDKSGLPSDRFFAERPEGSVSTLKIQRTQQEDSAVYLCASSIAGGTYEQYFGPGTRLTVT.

The chain has TRBV9 and TRBJ2-3; 7 positions match TRBD2. Germline loops: CDR1 SGDLS, CDR2 YYNGEE. J was trimmed by 1 base and V by 0 bases; bases with no gene match: 5. The CDR3 extends over 16 amino acids. CDR3 region: CASSVGVAGGTDTQYF. The CDR3 coding sequence is TGTGCCAGCAGCGTAGGGGTTGCGGGAGGCACAGATACGCAGTATTTT.

The chain combines TRBV7-2 with TRBJ2-2; possible D gene TRBD1, 6 bases. CDR1 and CDR2 (germline): SGHTA, FQGNSA. The germline V and J ends were trimmed by 5 bases and 1 base, with 11 bases remaining between them. CDR3 length equals 15 residues. In DNA form, the CDR3 reads TGTGCCAGCAGCCCCCAGGGGTTGAACACCGGGGAGCTGTTTTTT. The encoded protein is CASSPQGLNTGELFF.

This rearrangement joins TRBV2 to TRBJ2-6; D ambiguous. Trimming took off 1 base at V and 0 bases at J, with 7 bases between the two ends. The germline CDR1 and CDR2 sequences are SNHLY and FYNNEI. The CDR3 runs 16 residues. CDR3 region: CASSEVRNSGANVLTF. CDR3 sequence (DNA): TGTGCCAGCAGTGAAGTCAGGAACTCTGGGGCCAACGTCCTGACTTTC.

This clonotype came up many times. In nucleotides, the CDR3 is TGCGCCAGCAATAATGGGAGGGCCTCCGAGCAGTTCTTC. This translates into CASNNGRASEQFF. The chain recombines TRBV5-1 with TRBJ2-1; 7 bases align to TRBD2. Germline CDR1 and CDR2: SGHRS and YFSETQ. This CDR3 region has 13 residues. With 6 bases clipped from V and 10 bases from J, the junction kept 10 bases outside the gene matches.

The chain couples TRBV30 to TRBJ1-5, with 11 bases that match TRBD1. The length of the CDR3 is 18 residues. V shed 2 bases, J shed 0 bases, and the junction held 9 bases outside the gene matches. CDR1 GTSNPN and CDR2 SVGIG come from the germline V gene (reference sequence). This chain's CDR3 is CAWSPSGTGGDSNQPQHF. The DNA of the CDR3 is TGTGCCTGGAGTCCATCCGGGACAGGGGGGGATAGCAATCAGCCCCAGCATTTT.

A few counts support this clonotype. This chain connects TRBV6-2 or TRBV6-3 to TRBJ1-1, with D hard to call. The CDR3 has 13 residues. V lost 6 bases, J lost 2 bases, and 10 bases lay in between. Germline loops: CDR1 MNHEY, CDR2 SVGEGT. The DNA of the CDR3 is TGTGCCAGCAGCCTGGTCCGCAACACTGAAGCTTTCTTT. It specifies CASSLVRNTEAFF.

The chain is built from TRBV6-1 and TRBJ1-1; weak D call: TRBD1 (5 bases). V was pared by 7 bases and J by 6 bases, with 18 bases between. The CDR3 contains 14 residues. CDR1 is MNHNS, CDR2 SASEGT, per germline. The CDR3: CASTLGGAQPEAFF. The CDR3 bases are TGTGCCAGCACCCTGGGAGGGGCCCAGCCTGAAGCTTTCTTT.

V gene TRBV5-1 combines with J gene TRBJ1-2, with D unclear. This CDR3 region has 15 residues. Looked up from germline, CDR1 is SGHRS and CDR2 is YFSETQ. The ends were cut back, 1 base at V and 2 bases at J, with 12 bases in the middle. The CDR3: CASSLSHGRNYGYTF. Written as DNA, the CDR3 is TGCGCCAGCAGCTTGAGCCACGGACGAAACTATGGCTACACCTTC.

The chain combines TRBV6-5 with TRBJ1-4; D uncertain. The CDR3 runs 17 residues. Germline lookup yields CDR1 MNHEY and CDR2 SVGAGI. V was clipped by 0 bases and J by 0 bases, with 11 bases between them. CDR3 DNA: TGTGCCAGCAGTTACTCAAGTACAGCAACAACTAATGAAAAACTGTTTTTT. It specifies CASSYSSTATTNEKLFF.

The chain combines TRBV24-1 with TRBJ2-3; D gene ambiguous. Germline assignment: CDR1 KGHDR and CDR2 SFDVKD. This CDR3 has 14 residues. Trimming removed 4 bases from V and 6 bases from J, with 13 bases in between. As DNA, the CDR3 is TGTGCCACCAGTGACGGTACACTCTCGGATACGCAGTATTTT. This codes for CATSDGTLSDTQYF.

To note about this clonotype: The CDR3 does not end in the conserved phenylalanine or tryptophan, so this is likely a read error. It is unclear where the CDR3 begins or ends on the DNA, so no DNA is shown, and the CDR3 is as TCRdb lists it. The V gene is TRBV20-1, the J gene TRBJ2-7; the D call of TRBD2 is as the table states it, not checked on the DNA. Germline values: CDR1 DFQATT, CDR2 SNEGSKA (reference sequence). The CDR3 numbers 8 amino acids, ends counted. CDR3 in amino acids: CSASIAGS.

This clonotype occurred many times. The J gene is TRBJ2-1, the V gene TRBV20-1, with D uncertain. Germline values: CDR1 DFQATT, CDR2 SNEGSKA (reference sequence). The CDR3 contains 11 residues. Trimming cost V 3 bases and J 6 bases, with 6 bases left between them. CDR3 nucleotide sequence: TGCAGTGCTAGGTTAATCAATGAGCAGTTCTTC. Translation: CSARLINEQFF.

This clonotype was detected only once. The junction departs from the called germline gene at one end, perhaps through a read error. CDR3 amino acids: CVSSQDSSGSSYEQYF. The CDR3 nucleotides read TGTGTCAGCAGCCAAGATTCTAGCGGCAGCTCCTACGAGCAGTACTTC. The rearrangement links TRBV4-2 to TRBJ2-7, with 7 bases identical to TRBD2. Per germline, CDR1 LGHNA and CDR2 YNFKEQ. The CDR3 sequence is 16 residues long.

The genes are TRBV6-5 and TRBJ1-2, with unresolved D. The CDR3 sequence is 12 residues long. CDR1 and CDR2 (germline): MNHEY, SVGAGI. V was trimmed by 8 bases and J by 7 bases, leaving 14 bases between them. The CDR3 reads CASRPWSGGYTF. The CDR3 nucleotides read TGTGCCAGCCGGCCCTGGAGTGGTGGCTACACCTTC.

The chain uses TRBV5-1 and TRBJ2-3, with D hard to call. The CDR3 runs 14 residues. Germline V gives CDR1 SGHRS, CDR2 YFSETQ. Written as DNA, the CDR3 is TGCCTAAGCAGAAAAGACCCGGGCACAGATACGCAGTATTTT. Protein: CLSRKDPGTDTQYF.

The chain recombines TRBV7-2 with TRBJ2-1; possibly TRBD2 for D (5 bases). CDR1 and CDR2 (germline): SGHTA, FQGNSA. The V end was cut by 5 bases, the J end by 7 bases, with 15 bases between. CDR3 length equals 14 residues. CDR3 coding DNA: TGTGCCAGCAGCCTCCAGACTATTTATAATGAGCAGTTCTTC. It translates to CASSLQTIYNEQFF.

This clonotype was counted once. The CDR3 loop is CASSYSGGAVEKLFF. The CDR3 DNA reads as TGTGCCAGCAGTTACTCAGGGGGCGCCGTTGAAAAACTGTTTTTT. The chain uses TRBV6-5 and TRBJ1-4; 7 bases are shared with TRBD1. The CDR3 has 15 amino acids. CDR1 and CDR2 from the germline V gene are MNHEY and SVGAGI. Losses at the gene ends were 0 bases for V and 7 bases for J; bases not matched to a gene: 5.

A few counts support this clonotype. The rearrangement uses TRBV6-6 and TRBJ2-7; D perhaps matches TRBD1 (7 bases). The length of the CDR3 is 14 residues. The germline CDR1 and CDR2 sequences are MNHNY and SVGAGI (reference sequence). With 6 bases removed from V and 7 bases from J, the gap between germline ends came to 19 bases. The CDR3, as DNA: TGTGCCAGCAGGAAGGGGACAGAGGGGAGGGAGCAGTACTTC. Translation gives CASRKGTEGREQYF.

This clonotype was counted between two and nine times. The gene calls are TRBV5-5 and TRBJ2-1; the match to TRBD2 covers 10 bases. V was pared by 4 bases and J by 5 bases, with 9 bases of the junction left unmatched. This CDR3 has 16 residues. Germline-derived CDR1 and CDR2 are SGHKS and YYEKEE (reference sequence). CDR3 residues: CASSVLPSGGNNEQFF. CDR3 DNA: TGTGCCAGCAGCGTACTCCCTAGCGGGGGTAACAATGAGCAGTTCTTC. Together with reference TRBV5-5 and TRBJ2-1, the CDR3 gives the full variable domain: DAGVTQSPTHLIKTRGQQVTLRCSPISGHKSVSWYQQVLGQGPQFIFQYYEKEERGRGNFPDRFSARQFPNYSSELNVNALLLGDSALYLCASSVLPSGGNNEQFFGPGTRLTVL.

The rearrangement joins TRBV28 to TRBJ2-2; D possibly corresponds to TRBD1 (5 bases). Germline CDR1 and CDR2: MDHEN and SYDVKM. The V end lost 6 bases, the J end lost 1 base, and 12 bases lay between the germline ends. The CDR3 runs to 15 residues. The DNA of the CDR3 is TGTGCCAGCAGAAGGCAGGGATTGAACACCGGGGAGCTGTTTTTT. Its protein product is CASRRQGLNTGELFF.

The V gene is TRBV4-2, the J gene TRBJ2-3; the D gene is possibly TRBD2 (6 bases). The V end was cut by 0 bases, the J end by 7 bases, with 20 bases between. CDR3 length: 17 amino acids. Germline lookup yields CDR1 LGHNA and CDR2 YNFKEQ. Here the CDR3 DNA reads TGTGCCAGCAGCCAAGATCTGCGGCGGGGAGGAAAAAATACGCAGTATTTT. Translating it yields CASSQDLRRGGKNTQYF.

This clonotype appeared a few times. V usage is TRBV6-2 or TRBV6-3 and J usage is TRBJ1-1; a weak D match, TRBD1 (5 bases). Trimming pared 4 bases from V and 10 bases from J, leaving 10 bases between. CDR1 and CDR2 from the germline V gene are MNHEY and SVGEGT. The CDR3 loop spans 11 amino acids. CDR3 in amino acids: CASSSVGGAFF. CDR3 coding DNA: TGTGCCAGCAGTTCAGTGGGGGGAGCTTTCTTT.

The V gene is TRBV2, the J gene TRBJ1-3; D perhaps matches TRBD1 (5 bases). The ends were cut back, 4 bases at V and 4 bases at J, with 5 bases in the middle. Germline V gene lookup returns CDR1 SNHLY and CDR2 FYNNEI. This CDR3 spans 12 amino acids. CDR3 sequence reads: CASSGGGNTIYF. DNA of the CDR3: TGTGCCAGCAGTGGGGGCGGAAACACCATATATTTT. The whole variable domain, remainder taken from reference TRBV2 and TRBJ1-3, is EPEVTQTPSHQVTQMGQEVILRCVPISNHLYFYWYRQILGQKVEFLVSFYNNEISEKSEIFDDQFSVERPDGSNFTLKIRSTKLEDSAMYFCASSGGGNTIYFGEGSWLTVV.

About this clonotype: This may arise from a read error, as a much more abundant clone is one base away. The chain joins TRBV7-9 to TRBJ1-2; D gene ambiguous. The germline CDR1 and CDR2 sequences are SEHNR and FQNEAQ (reference sequence). The CDR3 consists of 12 residues. V lost 1 base and J 5 bases, leaving 5 bases between the germline ends. The CDR3 is CASSLGVYGYTF. CDR3 nucleotide sequence: TGTGCCAGCAGCTTAGGCGTTTATGGCTACACCTTC.

This clonotype has only a few counts. The chain couples TRBV9 to TRBJ1-2; unclear D gene. Looked up from germline, CDR1 is SGDLS and CDR2 is YYNGEE. The CDR3 contains 14 residues. With 3 bases removed from V and 1 base from J, the gap between germline ends came to 10 bases. CDR3 in DNA: TGTGCCAGCAGCGACCCCGGGAGTAACTATGGCTACACCTTC. Its translation: CASSDPGSNYGYTF.